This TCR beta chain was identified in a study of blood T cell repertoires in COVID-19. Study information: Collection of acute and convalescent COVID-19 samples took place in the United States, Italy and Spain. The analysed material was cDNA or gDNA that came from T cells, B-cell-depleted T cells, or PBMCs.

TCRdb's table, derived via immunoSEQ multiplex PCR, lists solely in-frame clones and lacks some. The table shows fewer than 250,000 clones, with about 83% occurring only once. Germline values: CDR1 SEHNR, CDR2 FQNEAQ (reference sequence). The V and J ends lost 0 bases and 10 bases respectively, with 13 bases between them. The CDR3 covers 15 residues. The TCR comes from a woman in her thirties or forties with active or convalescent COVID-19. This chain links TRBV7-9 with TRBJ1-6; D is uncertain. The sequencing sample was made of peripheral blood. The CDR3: CASSLADIGGSPLHF. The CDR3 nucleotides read TGTGCCAGCAGCTTAGCGGATATTGGAGGCTCACCCCTCCACTTT.